A selection of T cell receptor beta chains follows, all from one sample in a study of T cell responses to AZD1222 COVID-19 vaccine. Sequencing used immunoSEQ multiplex PCR; TCRdb keeps in-frame clones, though not all of them. The table includes some 140,000 clones, about 93% detected once. The source material was peripheral blood, sampled 28 days after the second AZD1222 dose. Receptors were obtained from an adult who received the AZD1222 COVID-19 vaccine. The CDR3 runs from the conserved cysteine through the conserved F or W. The D gene is left open where the match is weak. A clone size is listed for some rows: how often the clone was seen (once, few, many), or a class if it is expanded.

d_gene: .
len: 16
abundance: .
j_gene: TRBJ1-6
v_gene: TRBV3-1/TRBV3-2
CDR3nt: TGTGCCAGCAGCCAAGGGCCCAGCAGGTCCAATTCACCCCTCCACTTT
CDR3aa: CASSQGPSRSNSPLHF

d_gene: .
len: 15
abundance: .
j_gene: TRBJ2-7
v_gene: TRBV2
CDR3nt: TGTGCCAGCAGTGATCTAGGCGAAAGCTCCTACGAGCAGTACTTC
CDR3aa: CASSDLGESSYEQYF

d_gene: .
len: 17
abundance: .
j_gene: TRBJ2-3
v_gene: TRBV6-1
CDR3nt: TGTGCCAGCAGTGGGTCTCCTGGAGGGGAAGGCACAGATACGCAGTATTTT
CDR3aa: CASSGSPGGEGTDTQYF

d_gene: .
len: 14
abundance: .
j_gene: TRBJ2-2
v_gene: TRBV10-3
CDR3nt: TGTGCCATCAGTGATCGGGAAGTCACCGGGGAGCTGTTTTTT
CDR3aa: CAISDREVTGELFF

d_gene: .
len: 15
abundance: .
j_gene: TRBJ1-2
v_gene: TRBV4-2
CDR3nt: TGTGCCAGCAGCGAAGAATTAGGACGGCACTATGGCTACACCTTC
CDR3aa: CASSEELGRHYGYTF

d_gene: .
len: 15
abundance: once
j_gene: TRBJ1-1
v_gene: TRBV5-1
CDR3nt: TGCGCCAGCAGCTCAAGACCGGGACGGTATACAGAAGCTTTCTTT
CDR3aa: CASSSRPGRYTEAFF

d_gene: .
len: 14
abundance: .
j_gene: TRBJ1-3
v_gene: TRBV18
CDR3nt: TGTGCCAGCTTACAGGGAAGCTTGGGAAACACCATATATTTT
CDR3aa: CASLQGSLGNTIYF

d_gene: .
len: 14
abundance: .
j_gene: TRBJ1-5
v_gene: TRBV28
CDR3nt: TGTGCCAGCAGGTATCTCAGAGGAGTGGGGCCCCAGCATTTT
CDR3aa: CASRYLRGVGPQHF

d_gene: .
len: 13
abundance: .
j_gene: TRBJ1-5
v_gene: TRBV12-3/TRBV12-4
CDR3nt: TGTGCCAGTAAGGGTAACCTCAATCAGCCCCAGCATTTT
CDR3aa: CASKGNLNQPQHF

d_gene: TRBD1
len: 14
abundance: .
j_gene: TRBJ1-1
v_gene: TRBV19
CDR3nt: TGTGCCAGTAAGAAGATCTGGCAGGGGGCTGAAGCTTTCTTT
CDR3aa: CASKKIWQGAEAFF

d_gene: TRBD2
len: 15
abundance: .
j_gene: TRBJ2-1
v_gene: TRBV2
CDR3nt: TGTGCCAGCAGTTCTCGGACGGCGGGGGTCGATGAGCAGTTCTTC
CDR3aa: CASSSRTAGVDEQFF

d_gene: .
len: 13
abundance: .
j_gene: TRBJ1-5
v_gene: TRBV19
CDR3nt: TGTGCCAGTAGTGGAGGTCGAAATCAGCCCCAGCATTTT
CDR3aa: CASSGGRNQPQHF

d_gene: .
len: 13
abundance: once
j_gene: TRBJ2-1
v_gene: TRBV4-2
CDR3nt: TGTGCCAGCAGCCAAGCGTATGTTCGAGAGCAGTTCTTC
CDR3aa: CASSQAYVREQFF

d_gene: .
len: 14
abundance: .
j_gene: TRBJ1-2
v_gene: TRBV6-2/TRBV6-3
CDR3nt: TGTGCCAGCAGTCACACCAGGGACCGGTCCGGCTACACCTTC
CDR3aa: CASSHTRDRSGYTF

d_gene: .
len: 13
abundance: .
j_gene: TRBJ1-5
v_gene: TRBV29-1
CDR3nt: TGCAGCGTCGTGGGGCAGGGAGGTCAGCCCCAGCATTTT
CDR3aa: CSVVGQGGQPQHF

d_gene: .
len: 13
abundance: .
j_gene: TRBJ1-2
v_gene: TRBV7-9
CDR3nt: TGTGCCAGCAGCTTAGTTGGGGCCGGTGGCTACACCTTC
CDR3aa: CASSLVGAGGYTF

d_gene: .
len: 14
abundance: .
j_gene: TRBJ1-4
v_gene: TRBV3-1/TRBV3-2
CDR3nt: TGTGCCAGCAGCTTTTCGGGGGAGAATGAAAAACTGTTTTTT
CDR3aa: CASSFSGENEKLFF

d_gene: .
len: 13
abundance: .
j_gene: TRBJ2-2
v_gene: TRBV10-3
CDR3nt: TGTGCCATGGGTCGGGGGAACACCGGGGAGCTGTTTTTT
CDR3aa: CAMGRGNTGELFF

d_gene: .
len: 16
abundance: .
j_gene: TRBJ2-3
v_gene: TRBV11-1
CDR3nt: TGTGCCAGCAGCTTAGGGGGACATGGGGCCTCAGATACGCAGTATTTT
CDR3aa: CASSLGGHGASDTQYF

d_gene: TRBD1
len: 13
abundance: .
j_gene: TRBJ1-3
v_gene: TRBV12-3/TRBV12-4
CDR3nt: TGTGCCAGCAGTTCGGACAGGGGAAACACCATATATTTT
CDR3aa: CASSSDRGNTIYF

d_gene: .
len: 13
abundance: .
j_gene: TRBJ2-7
v_gene: TRBV6-5
CDR3nt: TGTGCCAGCTCCAACGGGGAACGGGGCGAGCAGTACTTC
CDR3aa: CASSNGERGEQYF

d_gene: .
len: 12
abundance: .
j_gene: TRBJ2-1
v_gene: TRBV5-4
CDR3nt: TGTGCCAGCGCGGCAGGAGACAATGAGCAGTTCTTC
CDR3aa: CASAAGDNEQFF

d_gene: .
len: 14
abundance: .
j_gene: TRBJ1-2
v_gene: TRBV6-5
CDR3nt: TGTGCCAGCAGCCCGGAGGGCGCTTGGTATGGCTACACCTTC
CDR3aa: CASSPEGAWYGYTF

d_gene: .
len: 15
abundance: .
j_gene: TRBJ1-3
v_gene: TRBV9
CDR3nt: TGTGCCAGCAGCGTAGGCCGCTCAAGCCGGAACACCATATATTTT
CDR3aa: CASSVGRSSRNTIYF

d_gene: .
len: 15
abundance: once
j_gene: TRBJ1-6
v_gene: TRBV6-5
CDR3nt: TGTGCCAGCAGTTACGGGGGACAAATCAGCTCACCCCTCCACTTT
CDR3aa: CASSYGGQISSPLHF

d_gene: .
len: 14
abundance: .
j_gene: TRBJ2-7
v_gene: TRBV19
CDR3nt: TGTGCCAGTAGTACCCGGGACGGATCCTACGAGCAGTACTTC
CDR3aa: CASSTRDGSYEQYF

d_gene: .
len: 15
abundance: .
j_gene: TRBJ1-6
v_gene: TRBV6-5
CDR3nt: TGTGCCAGCAGTTACTCGGTGGTGGCGTATTCACCCCTCCACTTT
CDR3aa: CASSYSVVAYSPLHF

d_gene: .
len: 15
abundance: .
j_gene: TRBJ2-7
v_gene: TRBV15
CDR3nt: TGTGCCACCAGCCACTTTATTAGGGGGAGGAACGAGCAGTACTTC
CDR3aa: CATSHFIRGRNEQYF

d_gene: .
len: 15
abundance: .
j_gene: TRBJ1-5
v_gene: TRBV19
CDR3nt: TGTGCCAGTAAGGGGAGACCAAATAGCAATCAGCCCCAGCATTTT
CDR3aa: CASKGRPNSNQPQHF

d_gene: .
len: 15
abundance: .
j_gene: TRBJ1-2
v_gene: TRBV7-9
CDR3nt: TGTGCCAGCAGCTTAGGGGAAGGGATTAACTATGGCTACACCTTC
CDR3aa: CASSLGEGINYGYTF

d_gene: .
len: 12
abundance: .
j_gene: TRBJ2-6
v_gene: TRBV20-1
CDR3nt: TGCAGTGCTAGTCCTGGGGCCAACGTCCTGACTTTC
CDR3aa: CSASPGANVLTF

d_gene: .
len: 15
abundance: .
j_gene: TRBJ2-7
v_gene: TRBV4-1
CDR3nt: TGCGCCAGCAGCCAAATCGCTACAAGCTCCTACGAGCAGTACTTC
CDR3aa: CASSQIATSSYEQYF

d_gene: TRBD1
len: 15
abundance: once
j_gene: TRBJ2-7
v_gene: TRBV4-1
CDR3nt: TGCGCCAGCAGCCAAGGTTGGGACAGGAGGTACGAGCAGTACTTC
CDR3aa: CASSQGWDRRYEQYF

d_gene: .
len: 13
abundance: once
j_gene: TRBJ2-5
v_gene: TRBV12-3/TRBV12-4
CDR3nt: TGTGCCAGCAGTTTAACCCGCTGGGAGACCCAGTACTTC
CDR3aa: CASSLTRWETQYF

d_gene: TRBD2
len: 17
abundance: .
j_gene: TRBJ2-3
v_gene: TRBV4-2
CDR3nt: TGTGCCAGCAGCTACCCGAGTGGGGGGGGACCGACAGATACGCAGTATTTT
CDR3aa: CASSYPSGGGPTDTQYF

d_gene: TRBD2
len: 15
abundance: .
j_gene: TRBJ2-1
v_gene: TRBV6-5
CDR3nt: TGTGCCAGCAGTTACCGGCGGGGGGGCGCCGGTGAGCAGTTCTTC
CDR3aa: CASSYRRGGAGEQFF